Listed below are T cell receptor beta chains from one sample, sequenced in a study. This table comes from immunoSEQ multiplex PCR, and its TCRdb copy is limited to in-frame clones, with some not included. The data show about 50,000 clones, with over 90% seen just once and about 11% held by the top ten. The sequenced material came from PBMCs. These receptors were collected from a man aged 35 to 55 with rheumatoid arthritis. Both conserved end residues are part of each CDR3.

v_call | cdr3_aa
TRBV5-8 | CASSPGVGNTIYF
TRBV15 | CATSRFRTLSSGNTIYF
TRBV7-3 | CASSLTGQPSEQYF
TRBV4-1 | CASSRIQGSGTEAFF
TRBV25-1 | CASSEARFYNSPLHF
TRBV9 | CASSLQQGGAYEQYF
TRBV30 | CAWTGGLRGEGYTF
TRBV7-3 | CASSSPSSTDTQYF
TRBV12-3/TRBV12-4 | CASRLQGNEQFF
TRBV6-6 | CASSPQRRGARDGELFF
TRBV30 | CAAGEWGYNQPQHF
TRBV27 | CASSSNGGLNEQFF
TRBV24-1 | CATRWDGAYEQYF
TRBV28 | CASLSQGLAGGNEQFF
TRBV5-6 | CASSLVSGSNEQFF
TRBV4-1 | CASSQVGRKNEKLFF
TRBV7-3 | CASSRWPGGAGELFF